The 21 T cell receptor beta chains given below trace back to one sample, sequenced in a study of identical twins. TCRdb processed the 5' RACE reads anew with MiXCR; each CDR3 protein has one entry. The data hold about 530,000 distinct CDR3 sequences, with 20% to 25% observed a single time. The sample also formed part of further work on yellow fever vaccine responses in identical twins.

Sequencing was done on a sample of CD4+ T cells sorted from blood. These receptors all stem from a woman aged 18-30 years in good health.

J is TRBJ2-6 and V is TRBV12-3 or TRBV12-4, with D perhaps matching TRBD2 (5 bases). CDR3 length equals 17 residues. Trimming left V 4 bases short and J 1 base short, with 14 bases between. CDR3 residues: CASSYGLGRSGANVLTF. Here the CDR3 DNA reads TGTGCCAGCAGTTACGGACTTGGACGATCTGGGGCCAACGTCCTGACTTTC.

The chain couples TRBV12-3 or TRBV12-4 to TRBJ1-3; possibly TRBD1 for D (5 bases). Deletions cut 2 bases from V and 4 bases from J, with 15 bases between. The CDR3 loop spans 16 amino acids. CDR3 residues: CASSLPSGGVGNTIYF. CDR3 sequence (DNA): TGTGCCAGCAGTTTACCGTCGGGAGGGGTAGGAAACACCATATATTTT.

The rearrangement uses TRBV28 and TRBJ2-5, with D possibly matching TRBD1 (6 bases). V was pared by 2 bases and J by 3 bases, with 10 bases between. From germline, CDR1 is MDHEN and CDR2 SYDVKM. CDR3 length: 14 amino acids. CDR3 in DNA: TGTGCCAGCAGTTTACCGGACAGAAAAGAGACCCAGTACTTC. Protein: CASSLPDRKETQYF.

The table lists this clonotype with many counts. The chain joins TRBV12-3 or TRBV12-4 to TRBJ2-7; TRBD1 matches at 11 bases. The CDR3 sequence is 16 residues long. V dropped 5 bases and J dropped 3; count of bases not matched to a gene: 9. CDR3 in DNA: TGTGCCAGCAGTGAAGGGACAGGGGGAAGTCTCTACGAGCAGTACTTC. This gives the protein CASSEGTGGSLYEQYF.

DNA of the CDR3: TGTGCCAGCAGCGCCAGAAGCGGCACCTACGAGCAGTACTTC. Protein: CASSARSGTYEQYF. The chain recombines TRBV9 with TRBJ2-7, with D possibly matching TRBD2 (5 bases). This CDR3 is built from 14 residues. Germline CDR1 reads SGDLS; CDR2 reads YYNGEE. Deletions cut 3 bases from V and 2 bases from J, with 12 bases between.

The chain combines TRBV28 with TRBJ2-3; D unresolved. The CDR3 consists of 14 residues. V shed 8 bases and J shed 0 bases, with 12 bases lying between them. The germline V gene has CDR1 MDHEN and CDR2 SYDVKM. The CDR3 loop reads CASGAMDSTDTQYF. CDR3 nucleotides: TGTGCCAGCGGAGCCATGGACAGCACAGATACGCAGTATTTT.

The table lists this clonotype with a few counts. This chain links TRBV24-1 with TRBJ2-2, with 12 bases fitting TRBD2. CDR1 is KGHDR, CDR2 SFDVKD, per germline. The CDR3 runs 15 residues. The V segment lost 6 bases and the J segment 6 bases; nucleotides outside the gene matches: 4. CDR3 in amino acids: CATSQGLAGPGELFF. CDR3 in DNA: TGTGCCACCAGTCAAGGACTAGCGGGACCCGGGGAGCTGTTTTTT.

This clonotype appeared a few times. V and J are TRBV5-1 and TRBJ2-2; TRBD2 aligns across 7 bases. J was trimmed by 2 bases and V by 4 bases; bases with no gene match: 8. CDR1 and CDR2 from the germline V gene are SGHRS and YFSETQ. This CDR3 region has 16 residues. The DNA of the CDR3 is TGCGCCAGCAGCCCCATCCGGGGGGAAAACACCGGGGAGCTGTTTTTT. This translates into CASSPIRGENTGELFF. The complete variable domain, with remaining parts taken from reference TRBV5-1 and TRBJ2-2, reads KAGVTQTPRYLIKTRGQQVTLSCSPISGHRSVSWYQQTPGQGLQFLFEYFSETQRNKGNFPGRFSGRQFSNSRSEMNVSTLELGDSALYLCASSPIRGENTGELFFGEGSRLTVL.

CDR3 loop: CASSTRLMLASGANVLTF. The CDR3 coding sequence is TGTGCCAGCAGTACCCGACTGATGCTTGCCTCTGGGGCCAACGTCCTGACTTTC. This chain links TRBV12-3 or TRBV12-4 with TRBJ2-6; no clear D. CDR3 length: 18 residues. Trimming removed 5 bases at V and 0 bases at J, with 17 bases between.

The V and J genes are TRBV12-3 or TRBV12-4 and TRBJ2-3; D is unclear. The ends were cut back, 6 bases at V and 3 bases at J, with 10 bases in the middle. The CDR3 consists of 13 residues. In nucleotides, the CDR3 is TGTGCCAGCAGGAGAGCGCCTACAGATACGCAGTATTTT. Translated, it gives CASRRAPTDTQYF.

This clonotype was counted between two and nine times. The rearrangement uses TRBV10-2 and TRBJ2-5; D possibly uses TRBD1 or TRBD2 (6 bases each). Trimming shortened V by 4 bases and J by 2 bases, and 14 bases separated the two germline ends. CDR3 length: 15 amino acids. Germline CDR1 reads WSHSY; CDR2 reads SAAADI. The CDR3 here is CASSVRGAGQETQYF. DNA for the CDR3: TGCGCCAGCAGTGTAAGGGGGGCAGGACAAGAGACCCAGTACTTC.

This clonotype has only a few counts. The chain links TRBV27 to TRBJ2-1; D is unresolved. Per the germline V gene, CDR1 is MNHEY and CDR2 is SMNVEV (reference sequence). This CDR3 comprises 15 residues. The V gene lost 6 bases and the J gene lost 0 bases, with 12 bases spanning the gap. CDR3 DNA: TGTGCCAGCAGACTAACTCAAACCTCCTACAATGAGCAGTTCTTC. Translating it yields CASRLTQTSYNEQFF.

This clonotype occurred a few times. The chain uses TRBV24-1 and TRBJ2-1, with TRBD2 identical over 10 bases. The CDR3 consists of 12 residues. Germline V CDR1 and CDR2: KGHDR, SFDVKD. With V trimmed by 4 bases and J by 14 bases, 4 bases remained unmatched. The CDR3 loop is CATSDHGLAEFF. CDR3 coding DNA: TGTGCCACCAGTGACCACGGACTAGCGGAGTTCTTC.

The sample holds a few counts of this clonotype. V gene TRBV2 combines with J gene TRBJ2-2; D call uncertain. Trimming pared 7 bases from V and 5 bases from J, leaving 5 bases between. CDR1 is SNHLY and CDR2 is FYNNEI in the germline V gene. The CDR3 runs 11 residues. The CDR3 coding sequence is TGTGCCAGCACCAAAACCGGGGAGCTGTTTTTT. As protein: CASTKTGELFF.

The chain has TRBV14 and TRBJ2-2; no clear D. The CDR3 totals 14 residues. CDR1 and CDR2 from the germline V gene are SGHDN and FVKESK. Trimming took 0 bases from V and 6 from J, leaving 8 bases between them. CDR3 coding DNA: TGTGCCAGCAGCCAAGATCGTCTATCCGGGGAGCTGTTTTTT. Amino acids: CASSQDRLSGELFF.

There are a few counts of this clonotype. CDR3 protein: CASSPAGPIMGEQFF. The CDR3 DNA reads TGTGCCAGCAGCCCCGCGGGCCCGATTATGGGTGAGCAGTTCTTC. V gene TRBV7-2 combines with J gene TRBJ2-1, with D perhaps matching TRBD2 (5 bases). The CDR3 length is 15 residues. Germline V gene lookup returns CDR1 SGHTA and CDR2 FQGNSA. Between the trimmed V and J ends, which lost 5 bases and 9 bases, there was a span of 20 bases.

This clonotype was detected many times. This rearrangement joins TRBV7-9 to TRBJ2-1, with a possible D match to TRBD1 (5 bases). The length of the CDR3 is 12 residues. V was trimmed by 6 bases and J by 6 bases, leaving 9 bases between them. Per the germline V gene, CDR1 is SEHNR and CDR2 is FQNEAQ (reference sequence). The CDR3 spells CASRGPGNEQFF. DNA for the CDR3: TGTGCCAGCAGGGGGCCGGGCAATGAGCAGTTCTTC.

The chain recombines TRBV6-1 with TRBJ2-2, with 9 bases fitting TRBD2. The CDR3 sequence is 15 residues long. CDR1 and CDR2 (germline): MNHNS, SASEGT. Trimming took 6 bases from V and 7 from J; bases not matched to a gene: 9. CDR3 region: CASSRAGGSSGELFF. The CDR3 region has the DNA TGTGCCAGCAGCCGAGCGGGGGGATCGAGCGGGGAGCTGTTTTTT.

This chain connects TRBV3-1 to TRBJ2-1; TRBD2 aligns across 8 bases. Germline-derived CDR1 and CDR2 are LGHDT and YNNKEL (reference sequence). J lost 5 bases, V lost 1 base, and 7 bases had no gene match. The CDR3 length is 16 residues. DNA of the CDR3: TGTGCCAGCAGCCAAGTATACACTAGCGGCCACAATGAGCAGTTCTTC. Its protein product is CASSQVYTSGHNEQFF.

In this sample, this clonotype turned up a few times. The V gene is TRBV7-3, the J gene TRBJ2-2; maybe TRBD1 (6 bases). Trimming left V 5 bases short and J 5 bases short, with 18 bases between. The CDR3 loop spans 16 amino acids. In germline, CDR1 is SGHTA, CDR2 FQGTGA. The CDR3 DNA reads TGTGCCAGCAGCCCCGGCAGGGGCGCGAGTACCGGGGAGCTGTTTTTT. As protein: CASSPGRGASTGELFF.

The rearrangement joins TRBV5-4 to TRBJ2-3, with 7 nucleotides matching TRBD2. V lost 2 bases and J lost 4; bases outside the gene matches: 7. Germline V gives CDR1 SGHNT, CDR2 YYREEE (reference sequence). The CDR3 is made up of 15 amino acids. The CDR3 DNA follows: TGTGCCAGCAGCTTATTCGGGAGCGGGGCAGATACGCAGTATTTT. It codes for CASSLFGSGADTQYF.